The sequence of this T cell receptor (beta chain) was determined in a study of identical twins. On this clonotype itself: Antigen specificity is unknown.

MiXCR, run by TCRdb on the 5' RACE reads, gives a single entry per CDR3 protein. Of 400,000 to 550,000 distinct CDR3 sequences in the sample, 20% to 25% were seen once. Regarding the study as a whole: Models predicted less out-of-frame TCR alpha sharing in monozygotic twins than was found.

Unmatched junction bases numbered 3, after V lost 4 bases and J lost 1 base. CDR3 size: 13 residues. Germline-derived CDR1 and CDR2 are SQVTM and ANQGSEA. The sample also formed part of further work on T cells expressing NK-cell markers. This second study notes: Sequencing covered eight donors, seven HCMV-seropositive and one seronegative. In several experiments, sorting was confined to alpha-beta TCR T cells through use of an anti-gamma-delta TCR antibody. In several donors, dominant CD3+CD56+NKG2C+ clones formed roughly 1.0-7.5% of CD8+ cells.

The chain links TRBV29-1 to TRBJ1-1; 7 nucleotides line up with TRBD1. The clonotype originates from a woman younger than 30 in good health. The sequenced sample consisted of CD4+ T cells sorted from blood. CDR3 nucleotide sequence: TGCAGCGTTGGGGGACAGCCGAACACTGAAGCTTTCTTT. Protein sequence: CSVGGQPNTEAFF.